A selection of T cell receptor beta chains follows, all from one sample in a study of blood T cell repertoires in COVID-19. Repertoires were generated with immunoSEQ multiplex PCR, while TCRdb's copy carries only in-frame clones and drops some. The sample has 250,000 to 400,000 clones, around nine tenths seen once; the top ten hold 1%. Sequences were obtained from peripheral blood. The receptor source for this set is a man aged 45-65 years with active or convalescent COVID-19. The CDR3 runs from the conserved cysteine through the conserved F or W. Each record gives: CDR3 DNA, CDR3 protein, V gene, D gene, J gene, clone size. The D gene is left open where the match is weak. Rows may omit the clone size; those that give it use once, few, many or a size class.

TGTGCCAGCTCACCACGCGAGTTGTCCTACAATGAGCAGTTCTTC CASSPRELSYNEQFF TRBV18 . TRBJ2-1 .
TGTGCCAGCAGCGCCACAGGGGATCGCGGAGATACGCAGTATTTT CASSATGDRGDTQYF TRBV7-3 TRBD1 TRBJ2-3 .
TGTGCCAGCAGTTTGGAGCCCCCCCTACTAGTGTATACGCAGTATTTT CASSLEPPLLVYTQYF TRBV28 . TRBJ2-3 .
TGTGCCAGCAGTCCCGGGACAGGGATGGGGACCCAGTACTTC CASSPGTGMGTQYF TRBV2 TRBD1 TRBJ2-5 .
TGTGCCAGCAGCTTAGCAGAACAGGGGTTCGAGCAGTTCTTC CASSLAEQGFEQFF TRBV11-1 TRBD1 TRBJ2-1 .
TGTGCCAGCAGCTTAGGGTGGACTAGCGCGGATGAGCAGTTCTTC CASSLGWTSADEQFF TRBV7-8 TRBD2 TRBJ2-1 once
TGTGCCAGCAGCGTAGGCTCGGGGTCTCGCGAGCAGTACTTC CASSVGSGSREQYF TRBV9 . TRBJ2-7 .
TGTGCCAGCAGCCCCCGGACAGGATTTAATGAAAAACTGTTTTTT CASSPRTGFNEKLFF TRBV7-2 TRBD1 TRBJ1-4 .
TGTGCCAGCAGTTACTCGTCTTGGTTAGGGGGCACTGAAGCTTTCTTT CASSYSSWLGGTEAFF TRBV6-5 . TRBJ1-1 .
TGCGCCAGCAGCCAAGGGTATTCGACAGGGGCGCGGCAGCCCCAGCATTTT CASSQGYSTGARQPQHF TRBV4-3 TRBD1 TRBJ1-5 .
TGTGCCAGCAGCCAAGCGTTGCGGGGTTGGAATGAGCAGTTCTTC CASSQALRGWNEQFF TRBV14 . TRBJ2-1 once
TGTGCCAGCAGCGGACCCGGGACAAACTACGAGCAGTACTTC CASSGPGTNYEQYF TRBV11-2 . TRBJ2-7 once
TGTGCCAGCAGCTTAGGAGGGACAACGAACACTGAAGCTTTCTTT CASSLGGTTNTEAFF TRBV11-1 . TRBJ1-1 .
TGTGCCAGCACCCCCAGGGCCTACTTTTACAATGAGCAGTTCTTC CASTPRAYFYNEQFF TRBV21-1 . TRBJ2-1 .
TGTGCCAGCAGTCCCCCGACAGTCTACGAGCAGTACTTC CASSPPTVYEQYF TRBV28 . TRBJ2-7 .
TGTGCCAGCAGCGCCCACACAGATACGCAGTATTTT CASSAHTDTQYF TRBV9 . TRBJ2-3 .
TGCGCCAGCAGCCAGGGACAGGGGGCAGGGCCCCCCTACGAGCAGTACTTC CASSQGQGAGPPYEQYF TRBV5-1 TRBD1 TRBJ2-7 .
TGTGCCAGCAGTTTAGCGGGAGGTCGCAACAATGAGCAGTTCTTC CASSLAGGRNNEQFF TRBV6-5 TRBD2 TRBJ2-1 .
TGTGCCAGCAGCTGGACTAGCGGGACCACAGATACGCAGTATTTT CASSWTSGTTDTQYF TRBV7-2 TRBD2 TRBJ2-3 .
TGTGCCAGCAGTGACGGACTAGCGGGGGGTTCGGAGACCCAGTACTTC CASSDGLAGGSETQYF TRBV2 TRBD2 TRBJ2-5 .
TGTGCCAGCAGCTACATGCCAGGGAACACTGAAGCTTTCTTT CASSYMPGNTEAFF TRBV7-3 . TRBJ1-1 .
TGTGCCAGTAGTAAAATTCAGGGAGGCGATGAAAAACTGTTTTTT CASSKIQGGDEKLFF TRBV19 . TRBJ1-4 few
TGCGCCAGCAGCCCTAGACGGAATAATGAAAAACTGTTTTTT CASSPRRNNEKLFF TRBV5-1 . TRBJ1-4 .
TGTGCCAGCAGCATGAGGCGAGCGGGAGGTCACTTTTTACAAGAGACCCAGTACTTC CASSMRRAGGHFLQETQYF TRBV7-9 TRBD2 TRBJ2-5 .
TGTGCCAGCAGCTCGTCATACCGGGACAGGGTTGGCTACACCTTC CASSSSYRDRVGYTF TRBV7-2 TRBD1 TRBJ1-2 .
TGTGCCAGCAGCCCCGGGTCACGGAGTAACACTGAAGCTTTCTTT CASSPGSRSNTEAFF TRBV5-4 . TRBJ1-1 .
TGTGCCAGCTCACCGGATCAGGGGAACACTGAAGCTTTCTTT CASSPDQGNTEAFF TRBV18 . TRBJ1-1 .
TGTGCCACCAGTGCCTCCTGGGACAGGGCGGCTAATGAGCAGTTCTTC CATSASWDRAANEQFF TRBV24-1 TRBD1 TRBJ2-1 .
TGTGCCAGCAGCCAAGGGGGACATCAAGAGACCCAGTACTTC CASSQGGHQETQYF TRBV14 . TRBJ2-5 .
TGCAGCGACAGACTAGCGGGAAAAGAGACCCAGTACTTC CSDRLAGKETQYF TRBV29-1 TRBD2 TRBJ2-5 .
TGTGCCAGCACCCGAGACAGGTACGAGCAGTACTTC CASTRDRYEQYF TRBV7-9 . TRBJ2-7 .
TGTGCCAGCGGGGTTATAGACAGGTCCTACGAGCAGTACTTC CASGVIDRSYEQYF TRBV7-2 . TRBJ2-7 .
TGTGCCAGTAGTATCGGCTGGGGAGCCACTGAAGCTTTCTTT CASSIGWGATEAFF TRBV19 . TRBJ1-1 few
TGTGCCATCAGTCCCGGGACAGGGATTTACAATGAGCAGTTCTTC CAISPGTGIYNEQFF TRBV10-3 TRBD1 TRBJ2-1 once
TGTGCCAGCAGCCGGTTAACAGGGGCTGGGGGTGAAGCTTTCTTT CASSRLTGAGGEAFF TRBV7-2 TRBD1 TRBJ1-1 .
TGTGCCAGCTCACCACGTGACAGGGGCCTCACAGATACGCAGTATTTT CASSPRDRGLTDTQYF TRBV18 TRBD1 TRBJ2-3 .
TGTGCCAGCTCCCAGGGACAGGGAGAGGTGATGAACACTGAAGCTTTCTTT CASSQGQGEVMNTEAFF TRBV18 TRBD1 TRBJ1-1 .
TGTGCCAGCAGCATACAGGGAGGCAATCAGCCCCAGCATTTT CASSIQGGNQPQHF TRBV7-2 . TRBJ1-5 .
TGTGCCAGCACCGACCCGGACAGCTTCTATGGCTACACCTTC CASTDPDSFYGYTF TRBV28 . TRBJ1-2 .
TGTGCCAGCAGGGGGACTAGCACCTCTTCCCACAATGAGCAGTTCTTC CASRGTSTSSHNEQFF TRBV2 TRBD2 TRBJ2-1 .
TGTGCCAGCAGGGCCCAGGGGGCAGATACGCAGTATTTT CASRAQGADTQYF TRBV7-2 TRBD1 TRBJ2-3 .
TGTGCCAGCAGTCCTTGGGACAGGGTGGATCAGCCCCAGCATTTT CASSPWDRVDQPQHF TRBV6-5 TRBD1 TRBJ1-5 .
TGTGCCAGCAGCTCGGACAGAGACACTGAAGCTTTCTTT CASSSDRDTEAFF TRBV3-1/TRBV3-2 . TRBJ1-1 .
TGTGCCAGCATTCGGGACAGGGGAAATGAGACCCAGTACTTC CASIRDRGNETQYF TRBV21-1 . TRBJ2-5 .
TGTGCCAGCTCTATTGCCCGCTCCTATAATTCACCCCTCCACTTT CASSIARSYNSPLHF TRBV6-5 . TRBJ1-6 .
TGCGCCAGCAGCCACCCTTCCCCAGCGGGAGCATACAATGAGCAGTTCTTC CASSHPSPAGAYNEQFF TRBV4-1 TRBD2 TRBJ2-1 .
TGTGCCAGCAGTTTAGCTAGTGGTCCCCGTGATCAGCCCCAGCATTTT CASSLASGPRDQPQHF TRBV28 . TRBJ1-5 .
TGTGCCAGCTCAGAACAGGGTTTTGGCTACACCTTC CASSEQGFGYTF TRBV18 . TRBJ1-2 .
TGTGCCAGCAGCCGACAGGGGGCGGGCCACTATGGCTACACCTTC CASSRQGAGHYGYTF TRBV7-9 TRBD1 TRBJ1-2 .
TGTGCCAGCGGCATTCCCGAGAGCGAGAACACTGAAGCTTTCTTT CASGIPESENTEAFF TRBV28 . TRBJ1-1 .
TGTGCCATCAGGGATGTAAAACAGGGGGATTATTCACCCCTCCACTTT CAIRDVKQGDYSPLHF TRBV10-3 TRBD1 TRBJ1-6 once
TGTGCCAGCAGCCCTCGGACAGGAGCCTACGAGCAGTACTTC CASSPRTGAYEQYF TRBV7-2 TRBD1 TRBJ2-7 once
TGTGCCAGCAGCGTAGTTCCGGGACTAGTAGGTAATGAGCAGTTCTTC CASSVVPGLVGNEQFF TRBV9 TRBD2 TRBJ2-1 .
TGTGCCAGCAGTTACTCCGCTTGGCGGTCTAACACTGAAGCTTTCTTT CASSYSAWRSNTEAFF TRBV6-5 . TRBJ1-1 .
TGTGCCAGCAGTTCCGGACAGGGCTTTCTAGCCCAGCATTTT CASSSGQGFLAQHF TRBV28 TRBD1 TRBJ1-5 few
TGTGCCAGCAGCCAAGATTTGCGGGGGGGCCCAGATACGCAGTATTTT CASSQDLRGGPDTQYF TRBV4-2 TRBD2 TRBJ2-3 .
TGCGCCAGCAGCTTGGCGACAGATCAAGAGACCCAGTACTTC CASSLATDQETQYF TRBV5-1 . TRBJ2-5 .
TGTGCCAGCAGTTTTAACAGGGGGGACGATGAGCAGTTCTTC CASSFNRGDDEQFF TRBV27 TRBD1 TRBJ2-1 .
TGTGCCAGCAGTTCCACAGGGGGTGGAGGCTACACCTTC CASSSTGGGGYTF TRBV27 TRBD1 TRBJ1-2 .